The present T cell receptor beta chain was sequenced within a study of post-analysis software for immune sequencing data. Whole-study results and caveats: Comparison of patients with controls showed five TRBV segments more frequent in patients, TRBV5-6, TRBV5-1 and TRBV20-1 among them.

Included in the TCR beta cDNA libraries were unique molecular identifiers. TCRdb re-analysed the PCR reads in MiXCR, keeping a single row per CDR3 protein. The sample includes 750,000 to 950,000 distinct CDR3 sequences, under 60% of them seen just once. This clonotype was counted a few times. The antigen is undetermined. The CDR3 totals 16 residues. Germline V gene lookup returns CDR1 SGHDN and CDR2 FVKESK. Trimming pared 4 bases from V and 5 bases from J, leaving 18 bases between. The TCR was taken from a girl under 18 with multiple sclerosis. This chain connects TRBV14 to TRBJ2-1; TRBD1 or TRBD2 may be the D gene (5 bases each). Material: blood. This CDR3 is CASSPRRTNPNNEQFF. The CDR3 coding sequence is TGTGCCAGCAGCCCAAGGAGGACAAACCCCAACAATGAGCAGTTCTTC.